These 10 T cell receptor beta chains were sequenced from one sample in a study of CD8 T cells in ankylosing spondylitis. Study-level results: Fewer than 10 highly homologous variants formed a TCR beta motif that appeared characteristic of ankylosing spondylitis blood.

These receptors have no identified antigens. Via MiXCR, TCRdb re-called the 5' RACE reads, giving one row per CDR3 protein. Of 350,000 to 550,000 distinct CDR3 sequences in the sample, roughly a quarter were seen once. Material for sequencing was blood, either unsorted or a sorted T cell fraction (not recorded which). Receptors were obtained from a male donor with ankylosing spondylitis.

This rearrangement joins TRBV3-1 to TRBJ2-1, with D possibly TRBD2 on 6 matching bases. CDR1 is LGHDT and CDR2 is YNNKEL in the germline V gene (reference sequence). The CDR3 sequence is 15 residues long. Trimming pared 0 bases from V and 7 bases from J, leaving 13 bases between. CDR3 amino acids: CASSQDTGTLNEQFF. CDR3 DNA: TGTGCCAGCAGCCAAGACACGGGGACTCTTAATGAGCAGTTCTTC.

CDR3 sequence: CASSLETSGIYEQYV. CDR3 DNA: TGTGCCAGCAGCTTAGAGACTAGCGGGATATACGAGCAGTACGTC. This chain joins TRBV7-8 and TRBJ2-7; the match to TRBD2 covers 11 bases. The CDR3 has 15 amino acids. J was trimmed by 4 bases and V by 1 base; bases with no gene match: 3. Germline V gives CDR1 SGHVS, CDR2 FQNEAQ.

Details on this clonotype: Compared with germline, one end of the junction differs, possibly owing to a read error. The chain's CDR3 is CSVHPDSTYGNTF. CDR3 coding DNA: TGCAGCGTTCACCCTGACAGTACCTATGGCAACACCTTC. The V gene is TRBV29-1, the J gene TRBJ1-2; TRBD1 might be the D (5 bases). The CDR3 totals 13 residues. Germline V CDR1 and CDR2: SQVTM, ANQGSEA. The full variable domain, completed using reference TRBV29-1 and TRBJ1-2, is SAVISQKPSRDICQRGTSLTIQCQVDSQVTMMFWYRQQPGQSLTLIATANQGSEATYESGFVIDKFPISRPNLTFSTLTVSNMSPEDSSIYLCSVHPDSTYGNTFGSGTRLTVV.

This chain connects TRBV5-1 to TRBJ2-7; 10 positions agree with TRBD2. The CDR3 is made up of 14 amino acids. Germline V gives CDR1 SGHRS, CDR2 YFSETQ. The trim removed 6 bases at V and 1 base at J, leaving 4 bases unmatched. The CDR3 nucleotides are TGCGCCAGCACCGGACTAGCGGATTCCTACGAGCAGTACTTC. Translation: CASTGLADSYEQYF.

The J gene is TRBJ2-7, the V gene TRBV29-1; perhaps D is TRBD1 or TRBD2 (5 bases each). Between the trimmed V and J ends, which lost 4 bases and 2 bases, there was a span of 15 bases. The CDR3 covers 14 residues. Per germline, CDR1 SQVTM and CDR2 ANQGSEA. CDR3 DNA sequence: TGCAGCGTTGTCAGCCAGGGAGACCCCTACGAGCAGTACTTC. This gives the protein CSVVSQGDPYEQYF.

This clonotype was seen a few times. The chain carries TRBV28 and TRBJ2-7, with TRBD1 matching 8 bases. The V segment lost 1 base and the J segment 5 bases; nucleotides outside the gene matches: 4. The CDR3 totals 14 residues. From germline, CDR1 is MDHEN and CDR2 SYDVKM. CDR3 sequence: CASSLLTGGNEQYV. CDR3 nucleotides: TGTGCCAGCAGTTTATTAACAGGGGGGAACGAGCAGTACGTC.

Here the CDR3 DNA reads TGCGCCAGCAAGAGGGCTAGCCGGGAGACCCAGTACTTC. This codes for CASKRASRETQYF. V usage is TRBV5-1 and J usage is TRBJ2-5, with a tentative D call TRBD2 (5 bases). This CDR3 has 13 amino acids. The germline CDR1 and CDR2 sequences are SGHRS and YFSETQ. V lost 6 bases, J lost 5 bases, and 14 bases lay in between. Filled out from reference TRBV5-1 and TRBJ2-5, the complete variable domain reads KAGVTQTPRYLIKTRGQQVTLSCSPISGHRSVSWYQQTPGQGLQFLFEYFSETQRNKGNFPGRFSGRQFSNSRSEMNVSTLELGDSALYLCASKRASRETQYFGPGTRLLVL.

This clonotype came up many times. This rearrangement joins TRBV5-6 to TRBJ2-5; 7 bases are a match to TRBD1. The J segment lost 5 bases and the V segment lost 5 bases, leaving 9 bases of the junction unmatched. The CDR3 runs to 14 residues. Germline CDR1 and CDR2: SGHDT and YYEEEE. CDR3 DNA: TGTGCCAGCAGACAGACAGGGTCAGGGGAGACCCAGTACTTC. This gives the protein CASRQTGSGETQYF.

The rearrangement links TRBV9 to TRBJ2-5, with D unclear. Per germline, CDR1 SGDLS and CDR2 YYNGEE. V was cut by 4 bases and J by 6 bases, with 16 bases left in between. CDR3 size: 14 residues. CDR3 sequence (DNA): TGTGCCAGCAGCACCCAAGGAAGCTGGAAGACCCAGTACTTC. This encodes CASSTQGSWKTQYF. The variable domain in full, completed from reference TRBV9 and TRBJ2-5, reads DSGVTQTPKHLITATGQRVTLRCSPRSGDLSVYWYQQSLDQGLQFLIQYYNGEERAKGNILERFSAQQFPDLHSELNLSSLELGDSALYFCASSTQGSWKTQYFGPGTRLLVL.

This clonotype was recorded many times. The rearrangement joins TRBV5-1 to TRBJ2-6, with 9 bases that match TRBD2. J gave up 0 bases and V 5 bases, and 9 bases lay outside the gene matches. Looked up from germline, CDR1 is SGHRS and CDR2 is YFSETQ. CDR3 length: 18 amino acids. The CDR3 reads CASSASGLASSGANVLTF. CDR3 nucleotide sequence: TGCGCCAGCAGTGCCTCGGGACTAGCAAGCTCTGGGGCCAACGTCCTGACTTTC. The variable domain in full, with the rest retrieved from reference TRBV5-1 and TRBJ2-6, is KAGVTQTPRYLIKTRGQQVTLSCSPISGHRSVSWYQQTPGQGLQFLFEYFSETQRNKGNFPGRFSGRQFSNSRSEMNVSTLELGDSALYLCASSASGLASSGANVLTFGAGSRLTVL.